The 32 T cell receptor beta chains below come from one sample, sequenced in a study of CD4 and CD8 cells across lung adenocarcinoma regions. TCRdb fed the PCR reads into MiXCR, producing one record per CDR3 protein. The sample carries about 12,000 distinct CDR3 sequences, 45% to 50% recorded once. The sample was CD8+ T cells from the margin of a lung tumor. The receptors here all came from a male donor with lung adenocarcinoma. The CD4 and CD8 labels of this study may be unreliable.

This clonotype has at least ten counts. The chain combines TRBV6-1 with TRBJ1-2; maybe TRBD1 (5 bases). Trimming took off 5 bases at V and 3 bases at J, with 13 bases between the two ends. The CDR3 runs 14 residues. Per germline, CDR1 MNHNS and CDR2 SASEGT. This chain's CDR3 is CASSLNGDDYGYTF. As DNA, the CDR3 is TGTGCCAGCAGTCTTAATGGGGACGACTATGGCTACACCTTC.

The chain links TRBV6-2 or TRBV6-3 to TRBJ2-3, with TRBD2 identical over 7 bases. The germline CDR1 and CDR2 sequences are MNHEY and SVGEGT. The V and J ends lost 7 bases and 0 bases, in that order; junction bases with no gene match: 10. This CDR3 spans 16 amino acids. CDR3 bases: TGTGCCAGCACCAAGGACGGGGGGATTAGCACAGATACGCAGTATTTT. This gives the protein CASTKDGGISTDTQYF.

The chain links TRBV6-1 to TRBJ2-5, with D possibly being TRBD2 (6 bases). The germline V and J ends were trimmed by 4 bases and 4 bases, with 10 bases remaining between them. This CDR3 contains 13 residues. The germline CDR1 and CDR2 sequences are MNHNS and SASEGT. The CDR3 sequence is CASSALGGETQYF. CDR3 nucleotides: TGTGCCAGCAGTGCCCTCGGGGGAGAGACCCAGTACTTC.

This clonotype has just a few counts. The chain joins TRBV30 to TRBJ2-5; D might be TRBD2 (6 bases). Germline CDR1 and CDR2: GTSNPN and SVGIG (reference sequence). V lost 1 base to trimming and J lost 3 bases, with 12 bases between them. The CDR3 runs 14 residues. CDR3 in amino acids: CAWSELRREETQYF. The CDR3 nucleotides are TGTGCCTGGAGTGAATTGAGGAGGGAAGAGACCCAGTACTTC. Full variable domain (outside the CDR3, taken from reference TRBV30 and TRBJ2-5): SQTIHQWPATLVQPVGSPLSLECTVEGTSNPNLYWYRQAAGRGLQLLFYSVGIGQISSEVPQNLSASRPQDRQFILSSKKLLLSDSGFYLCAWSELRREETQYFGPGTRLLVL.

The chain is built from TRBV7-2 and TRBJ2-4; 8 bases map to TRBD2. CDR1 is SGHTA, CDR2 FQGNSA, per germline. The CDR3 totals 16 residues. The trim removed 8 bases at V and 13 bases at J, leaving 22 bases unmatched. CDR3 nucleotide sequence: TGTGCCAGCCGCGCTCCGGGGGGGGGAGCCAAAAATACGCAGTACTTC. Its translation is CASRAPGGGAKNTQYF.

The chain is built from TRBV27 and TRBJ2-3; TRBD2 matches 10 bases. CDR1 and CDR2 (germline): MNHEY, SMNVEV (reference sequence). The CDR3 covers 16 residues. With 6 bases clipped from V and 5 bases from J, the junction kept 11 bases outside the gene matches. CDR3 sequence (DNA): TGTGCCAGCAGGGGGCGAGTAGCGGGAGGCAAAGATACGCAGTATTTT. Its protein is CASRGRVAGGKDTQYF.

This clonotype has more than one count but fewer than ten. CDR3 loop: CASSDDRGGTDTQYF. CDR3 DNA: TGTGCCAGCAGTGACGACAGGGGTGGCACAGATACGCAGTATTTT. The genes are TRBV6-4 and TRBJ2-3; 8 positions match TRBD1. Trimming removed 2 bases from V and 1 base from J; junction bases left unmatched: 2. The CDR3 spans 15 residues. The V gene's germline CDR1 is MRHNA and CDR2 SNTAGT.

This clonotype has ten or more counts. V usage is TRBV4-1 and J usage is TRBJ2-7, with a tentative D call TRBD1 (6 bases). The CDR3 extends over 17 amino acids. From germline, CDR1 is MGHRA and CDR2 YSYEKL. V dropped 1 base and J dropped 3 bases, with 19 bases sitting between them. The CDR3 sequence is CASSQVVLRSRGYEQYF. CDR3 sequence (DNA): TGCGCCAGCAGCCAAGTAGTGCTCCGGAGCAGGGGCTACGAGCAGTACTTC.

The V call is TRBV6-1, the J call TRBJ2-2; TRBD2 is a possible D gene (5 bases). The better agreement between TRBJ2-3 and the DNA end casts doubt on the J call. The CDR3 spans 13 residues. Germline CDR1 and CDR2: MNHNS and SASEGT. CDR3 sequence: CASGLMNTGAQYF. The CDR3 DNA reads as TGTGCCAGCGGGTTGATGAACACCGGGGCGCAGTATTTT.

Notes on this clonotype: Germline and junction disagree at one end, which may indicate a read error. The chain uses TRBV6-1 and TRBJ2-3; weak D call: TRBD2 (7 bases). The germline CDR1 and CDR2 sequences are MNHNS and SASEGT. The CDR3 has 16 amino acids. DNA of the CDR3: TGTGCCAGCAGTGAAGCTGGGGAGGGGGGCACAGAGACGCAGTATTTT. Its translation is CASSEAGEGGTETQYF.

This clonotype was seen a single time. The gene calls are TRBV7-2 and TRBJ2-4; D unclear. The CDR3 runs to 14 residues. Germline V gives CDR1 SGHTA, CDR2 FQGNSA. Trimming took off 0 bases at V and 0 bases at J, with 3 bases between the two ends. CDR3: CASSLAVAKNIQYF. CDR3 in DNA: TGTGCCAGCAGCTTAGCAGTAGCCAAAAACATTCAGTACTTC.

In its sample, this clonotype was seen once. At one end, the junction sequence differs from germline, possibly due to a read error. The J gene is TRBJ2-3, the V gene TRBV10-2, with D perhaps matching TRBD2 (7 bases). CDR3 length equals 13 residues. Germline CDR1 is WSHSY and CDR2 is SAAADI. The CDR3 is CATGLGGEDTQYF. CDR3 sequence (DNA): TGCGCCACCGGACTAGGGGGAGAAGATACGCAGTATTTC.

A remark on this clonotype: Mismatch with germline at one junction end may stem from a read error. The CDR3 coding sequence is TGTGCCAGCAGGGGAAGCCCAACAGGGACGCCAGATACGCAGTATTTC. Translated, it gives CASRGSPTGTPDTQYF. This rearrangement joins TRBV25-1 to TRBJ2-3, with a tentative D call TRBD1 (6 bases). The V gene's germline CDR1 is MGHDK and CDR2 SYGVNS. This CDR3 comprises 16 residues.

In its sample, this clonotype was seen a few times. The chain combines TRBV7-2 with TRBJ1-2, with 8 bases identical to TRBD1. Germline V CDR1 and CDR2: SGHTA, FQGNSA. V was clipped by 0 bases and J by 8 bases; unmatched bases: 5. This CDR3 is built from 14 residues. CDR3 sequence: CASSLASRGHGYTF. The CDR3 coding sequence is TGTGCCAGCAGCTTAGCCAGCAGGGGGCACGGCTACACCTTC. Together with reference TRBV7-2 and TRBJ1-2, the CDR3 gives the full variable domain: GAGVSQSPSNKVTEKGKDVELRCDPISGHTALYWYRQSLGQGLEFLIYFQGNSAPDKSGLPSDRFSAERTGGSVSTLTIQRTQQEDSAVYLCASSLASRGHGYTFGSGTRLTVV.

For this clonotype: The junction does not match germline at one end; this may be a read error. V is TRBV10-3 and J is TRBJ2-3, with 7 positions matching TRBD2. Germline V lookup: CDR1 ENHRY, CDR2 SYGVKD. This CDR3 contains 15 residues. CDR3 DNA: TGTGGCGGGAGACCCGGGGGGACGGGCACAGATACGCAGTACTTT. Its protein is CGGRPGGTGTDTQYF.

Note on this clonotype: This may be a read error: a much more frequent sequence differs by one nucleotide. The chain combines TRBV6-1 with TRBJ2-1, with a possible D match to TRBD2 (6 bases). The last part of the DNA fits TRBJ2-7 better; the J call may be wrong. This CDR3 is built from 15 residues. CDR1 is MNHNS, CDR2 SASEGT, per germline. CDR3 region: CASVRDFSSYNEQYF. In DNA form, the CDR3 reads TGTGCCAGCGTACGGGACTTTAGCTCCTACAATGAGCAGTACTTC.

This clonotype was counted ten times or more. For the CDR3, the DNA is TGTGCCAGCAGTGAAGCCTACGAGCAGTACTTC. Translated, it gives CASSEAYEQYF. The V call is TRBV6-1, the J call TRBJ2-5; no clear D gene. Matching the DNA end better, TRBJ2-7 makes the J call doubtful. This CDR3 has 11 amino acids. CDR1 is MNHNS, CDR2 SASEGT, per germline.

The J gene is TRBJ2-3, the V gene TRBV27, with a tentative D call TRBD2 (6 bases). Gene TRBJ2-7 matches the end of the DNA better, so the J call may be wrong. Germline V gene sequence: CDR1 MNHEY, CDR2 SMNVEV (reference sequence). This CDR3 spans 16 amino acids. CDR3 protein: CASSSRGVGGTDTQYF. CDR3 nucleotide sequence: TGTGCCAGCAGTTCACGAGGAGTGGGAGGCACAGATACGCAGTACTTC.

This clonotype appeared once. The junction departs from germline at one end; a sequencing error may be responsible. The genes are TRBV27 and TRBJ2-3; tentatively, D is TRBD1 or TRBD2 (6 bases each). CDR3 length: 16 amino acids. Germline V gives CDR1 MNHEY, CDR2 SMNVEV (reference sequence). CDR3 loop: CASSPGAGRDTETQYF. In DNA, the CDR3 is TGTGCCAGCAGTCCGGGGGCGGGCCGTGACACAGAGACCCAGTATTTC.

The CDR3 spells CASSRLAGGFVNTGELFF. The CDR3 DNA sequence: TGTGCCAGCAGCCGACTAGCGGGAGGGTTTGTTAACACCGGGGAGCTGTTTTTT. The chain employs TRBV5-5 and TRBJ2-2, with TRBD2 matching over 14 bases. This CDR3 has 18 residues. The J segment lost 2 bases and the V segment lost 4 bases, leaving 7 bases of the junction unmatched. Germline-derived CDR1 and CDR2 are SGHKS and YYEKEE (reference sequence).

The chain couples TRBV7-8 to TRBJ2-1; D unresolved. The CDR3 contains 14 residues. V was cut by 2 bases and J by 12 bases, with 17 bases left in between. In germline, CDR1 is SGHVS, CDR2 FQNEAQ. The CDR3 region has the DNA TGTGCCAGCAGCTTACAACGACTCTCTGACGGGCAGTTCTTC. This translates into CASSLQRLSDGQFF.

This clonotype was seen a handful of times. The genes are TRBV6-1 and TRBJ1-4; TRBD1 might be the D (5 bases). Per germline, CDR1 MNHNS and CDR2 SASEGT. Between the trimmed V and J ends, which lost 10 bases and 3 bases, there was a span of 15 bases. The CDR3 is 14 amino acids. The CDR3 sequence is CATQVGVANEKLFF. For the CDR3, the DNA is TGTGCCACCCAAGTAGGGGTGGCTAATGAAAAACTGTTTTTT.

The J gene is TRBJ2-3, the V gene TRBV27; D gene ambiguous. The V end lost 9 bases, the J end lost 6 bases, and 22 bases lay between the germline ends. This CDR3 is 15 amino acids long. In germline, CDR1 is MNHEY, CDR2 SMNVEV (reference sequence). CDR3 nucleotide sequence: TGTGCCAGGGGTCTCCAGGCTGTGAGCAACGATACGCAGTATTTT. Translation: CARGLQAVSNDTQYF.

As concerns this clonotype: This may come from a read error, since a much larger clone is one base off. This chain uses TRBV12-3 or TRBV12-4 with TRBJ2-4, with a weak D call TRBD2 (6 bases). V dropped 6 bases and J dropped 13 bases, with 19 bases sitting between them. This CDR3 has 13 residues. In DNA form, the CDR3 reads TGTGCCAGCAGCCTTAGCGGAGGCTATGAGCAGTACTTC. Amino acid sequence: CASSLSGGYEQYF.

The chain recombines TRBV12-5 with TRBJ2-1; tentatively, D is TRBD1 or TRBD2 (5 bases each). CDR1 is LGHNT and CDR2 is FRNRAP in the germline V gene. The CDR3 is made up of 14 amino acids. Trimming removed 1 base from V and 13 bases from J, with 17 bases in between. The CDR3 nucleotides are TGTGCTAGTGGTTTGGGGGACGCCCAAGAGACCCAGTTCTTC. Protein product: CASGLGDAQETQFF.

This clonotype was detected many times. This chain uses TRBV27 with TRBJ2-3; D may be TRBD2 (6 bases). The CDR3 runs 12 residues. The V end lost 6 bases, the J end lost 4 bases, and 8 bases lay between the germline ends. Germline V gene sequence: CDR1 MNHEY, CDR2 SMNVEV (reference sequence). This chain's CDR3 is CASRRLADTQYF. CDR3 nucleotide sequence: TGTGCCAGCAGGCGACTAGCAGATACGCAGTATTTT.

In this sample, this clonotype turned up many times. J is TRBJ2-1 and V is TRBV7-2, with D tentatively TRBD2 (6 bases). Germline values: CDR1 SGHTA, CDR2 FQGNSA. Between the trimmed V and J ends, which lost 5 bases and 15 bases, there was a span of 17 bases. CDR3 length: 12 amino acids. CDR3 sequence reads: CASSDPLGRWFF. CDR3 bases: TGTGCCAGCAGCGACCCTCTGGGGAGGTGGTTCTTC. Full variable domain (rest looked up from reference TRBV7-2 and TRBJ2-1): GAGVSQSPSNKVTEKGKDVELRCDPISGHTALYWYRQSLGQGLEFLIYFQGNSAPDKSGLPSDRFSAERTGGSVSTLTIQRTQQEDSAVYLCASSDPLGRWFFGPGTRLTVL.

This clonotype was observed a few times. Relative to the germline gene, one junction end is altered; a read error may explain this. This chain joins TRBV27 and TRBJ2-3; D possibly corresponds to TRBD1 (6 bases). The CDR3 loop spans 14 amino acids. Germline V gives CDR1 MNHEY, CDR2 SMNVEV (reference sequence). CDR3 nucleotides: TGTGCCAGCAGTTTAGGACAGAGCAAAGATACCCAGTATTTC. Encoded protein: CASSLGQSKDTQYF.

This chain connects TRBV19 to TRBJ2-1; no firm D call. Germline assignment: CDR1 LNHDA and CDR2 SQIVND (reference sequence). The V end lost 6 bases, the J end lost 9 bases, and 15 bases lay between the germline ends. The CDR3 consists of 13 residues. CDR3 protein: CASRSSVATEQFF. Written as DNA, the CDR3 is TGTGCCAGTAGGTCATCCGTGGCCACTGAGCAGTTCTTC.

The sample holds many counts of this clonotype. The chain employs TRBV7-2 and TRBJ2-1; 8 bases are a match to TRBD2. V dropped 1 base and J dropped 2; count of bases not matched to a gene: 1. The CDR3 consists of 15 residues. CDR1 and CDR2 from the germline V gene are SGHTA and FQGNSA. The CDR3 coding sequence is TGTGCCAGCAGCTTAGGGACTAGCACCTACAATGAGCAGTTCTTC. This translates into CASSLGTSTYNEQFF.

As to this clonotype: One junction end does not reproduce the germline sequence, and a read error may be involved. The genes are TRBV6-2 or TRBV6-3 and TRBJ2-1; D unresolved. The CDR3 spans 11 residues. The germline gives CDR1 MNHEY, CDR2 SVGEGT. CDR3 DNA sequence: TGTGCCAGCAGTTACTCCTACTACCAGTCCTTC. It encodes CASSYSYYQSF.

This clonotype was observed a handful of times. The rearrangement links TRBV7-9 to TRBJ2-5; tentative D call: TRBD2 (6 bases). Trimming removed 4 bases from V and 2 bases from J, with 14 bases in between. The CDR3 contains 15 residues. CDR1 and CDR2 (germline): SEHNR, FQNEAQ (reference sequence). CDR3 in amino acids: CASSSRDSAQETQYF. Written as DNA, the CDR3 is TGTGCCAGCAGCTCACGGGACTCCGCACAAGAGACCCAGTACTTC.